These T cell receptor beta chains were read from a single sample in a study of blood T cell repertoires in COVID-19. Sequencing used immunoSEQ multiplex PCR; TCRdb keeps in-frame clones, though not all of them. This sample carries approximately 300,000 clones, just under 85% of them seen once, and the ten largest clones take approximately 3.8%. Specimen: peripheral blood. These receptors were taken from a woman in her 50s with active or convalescent COVID-19. CDR3s include the opening cysteine and the closing phenylalanine or tryptophan.

TRBJ2-7	15	TRBV5-4	CASSPKAGGGYEQYF
TRBJ1-2	13	TRBV28	CASSGGLGSGYTF
TRBJ2-1	12	TRBV6-6	CASSYDRSEQFF
TRBJ2-7	14	TRBV6-6	CASSIAGEGHEQYF
TRBJ2-7	14	TRBV3-1/TRBV3-2	CASSPSSGFYEQYF
TRBJ2-2	18	TRBV5-8	CASSLGTGGVWNTGELFF
TRBJ1-2	12	TRBV28	CASRQGAHGYTF
TRBJ2-1	15	TRBV4-1	CASSRWDRGHNEQFF
TRBJ1-1	16	TRBV6-1	CASSDGQGRSNTEAFF
TRBJ2-1	17	TRBV9	CASSEGEGLAENNEQFF
TRBJ2-7	16	TRBV19	CASSSQPGLMAYEQYF
TRBJ2-5	14	TRBV5-4	CASSLGGREETQYF
TRBJ2-3	17	TRBV27	CASSPRGLAGETDTQYF
TRBJ1-3	13	TRBV12-3/TRBV12-4	CASTPGQGNTIYF
TRBJ2-7	15	TRBV19	CASSAGGQGLREQYF
TRBJ1-4	14	TRBV5-8	CASSLVEGGEKLFF
TRBJ1-1	15	TRBV10-1	CASSESRARDTEAFF
TRBJ2-7	13	TRBV2	CASNTGGTYEQYF
TRBJ2-4	14	TRBV7-9	CASSSGQGVVIQYF
TRBJ2-3	14	TRBV24-1	CATSDQLAGDTQYF
TRBJ1-5	15	TRBV12-5	CASGLAGGSNQPQHF
TRBJ2-1	15	TRBV6-5	CASSPPGLAGVKAFF
TRBJ2-1	16	TRBV6-5	CASSYSTSGSYNEQFF
TRBJ1-1	14	TRBV3-1/TRBV3-2	CASSQVGRPGEAFF
TRBJ2-5	13	TRBV12-3/TRBV12-4	CASNGADQETQYF
TRBJ2-1	12	TRBV20-1	CSASRGDNEQFF
TRBJ1-5	13	TRBV2	CASSGDRIQPQHF
TRBJ2-7	18	TRBV18	CASSPRSSGGTFSYEQYF
TRBJ1-5	17	TRBV28	CASSFPTTGTSNQPQHF
TRBJ2-7	14	TRBV6-1	CASSEGEALYEQYF
TRBJ2-7	15	TRBV7-6	CASSGGLAGGGEQYF
TRBJ2-7	14	TRBV4-1	CASSRDISSYEQYF
TRBJ1-1	13	TRBV29-1	CSVVRGAYTEAFF
TRBJ2-7	17	TRBV7-9	CASSPGQGSGKLYEQYF
TRBJ2-2	16	TRBV18	CASSRGTSGITGELFF
TRBJ2-1	14	TRBV27	CASSTLGGYNEQFF
TRBJ1-1	13	TRBV28	CASIIGTGNEAFF